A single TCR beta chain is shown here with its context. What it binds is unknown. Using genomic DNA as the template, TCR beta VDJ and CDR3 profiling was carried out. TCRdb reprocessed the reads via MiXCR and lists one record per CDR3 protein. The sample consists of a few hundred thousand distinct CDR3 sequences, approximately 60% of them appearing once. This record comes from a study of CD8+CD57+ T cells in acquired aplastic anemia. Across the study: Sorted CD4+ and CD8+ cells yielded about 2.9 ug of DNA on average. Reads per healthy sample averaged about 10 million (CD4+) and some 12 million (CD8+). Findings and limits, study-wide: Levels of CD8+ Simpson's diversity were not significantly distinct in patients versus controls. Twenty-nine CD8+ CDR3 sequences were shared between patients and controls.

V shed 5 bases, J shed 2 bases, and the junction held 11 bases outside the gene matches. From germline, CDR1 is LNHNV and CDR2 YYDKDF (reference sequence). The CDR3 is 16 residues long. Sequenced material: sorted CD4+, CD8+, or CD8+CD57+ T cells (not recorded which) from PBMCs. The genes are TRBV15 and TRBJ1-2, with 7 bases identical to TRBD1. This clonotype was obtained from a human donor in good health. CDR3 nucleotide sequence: TGTGCCACCAGCGGCCTCGTCGACAGGGCCAACTATGGCTACACCTTC. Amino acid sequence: CATSGLVDRANYGYTF.